The sequence of this T cell receptor (beta chain) was determined in a study of T-cell memory formation after mild COVID-19 (dated by TCRdb to the early 2020s). For the wider study: TCR sequence clusters from the two donors were found to be largely donor specific. The cohort was made up of two young adult volunteers, one female and one male, who were previously healthy. Longitudinal TCRalpha and TCRbeta repertoire sequencing tracked T-cell clones expanding and contracting after mild COVID-19 in two donors.

For sequencing, an Illumina NovaSeq 6000 was employed. cDNA libraries for TCRalpha and TCRbeta were prepared by 5'RACE using constant-segment primers, with sample barcodes and unique molecular identifiers added. Trizol reagent was used to extract RNA from every sample. The libraries were amplified in two PCR steps, and the second step added a second sample barcode and Illumina TruSeq adapters. The libraries were sequenced on an Illumina NovaSeq using 2 x 150 bp paired-end reads. In the authors' own workflow: The reads were demultiplexed and collapsed into UMI-guided consensus sequences using migec v1.2.7. Using mixcr v2.1.11, UMI consensuses were aligned to TRA and TRB V and J templates and then assembled into clonotypes. A clonotype was counted as expanded or contracted only if both edgeR and NoisET called the change significant, with noise models trained on biological replicates. For edgeR calls, the thresholds were a false discovery rate-adjusted p below 0.01 and a log2 fold-change of 1. As an exploratory analysis of dynamics, max-normalized trajectories of the 1000 most abundant clonotypes were examined with PCA combined with hierarchical clustering. Each responding clone was given a CD4 or CD8 phenotype based on the CD4+ and CD8+ repertoires, which had been sequenced separately. The public reads were quality trimmed at Q25 with fastp and then assembled into clones with MiXCR by TCRdb, keeping productive beta chains. Identical CDR3 proteins give one entry, which carries the most common genes and DNA. The V and J calls and clone size come from TCRdb's table, not from the authors' own analysis. The sample yields approximately 390,000 distinct CDR3 sequences; about 16% were counted once. The ten most abundant clones make up roughly 21% of the sample.

Ficoll-Paque density gradient centrifugation was used to isolate PBMCs. Study-wide conclusions, independent of this receptor: The study covered only a couple of mild cases, and larger cohorts including severe cases with pre-infection samples were considered necessary. Some responding clones were detected in pre-infection memory, suggesting pre-existing cross-reactive memory T cells joined the SARS-CoV-2 response. Contracting CD4+ clones were located mainly in the CM and EM memory subsets, whereas CD8+ clones were found to be enriched in EMRA. Clones contracting from day 15 to 85 had balanced CD4/CD8 phenotypes, while a second wave expanding from day 15 to 37 was biased towards CD4+. SARS-CoV-2 specificity of the second-wave clones peaking on day 37 was not confirmed.

Turning to this clonotype: Its recognized antigen is unknown. There are no base qualities to consult, and no much larger clone falls within one base.

This receptor was taken from a man younger than 35 who had mild COVID-19 (a few samples of this study predate the infection). The sample titles of this study are shuffled in the database, so cell type and time point are left out; the donor was told from shared clones. The sample taken for sequencing was PBMCs or a T cell subset sorted from them (not recorded which).

The CDR3 region reads CASSLLQVGTGGSDEQFF. In nucleotides, the sequence is TGTGCCAGCAGCTTACTCCAGGTGGGGACAGGAGGGTCCGATGAGCAGTTCTTC. This receptor chain uses TRBV7-9 and TRBJ2-1; TRBD1 agrees with 8 junctional bases. Including the terminal cysteine and phenylalanine, the CDR3 comprises 18 residues. The read is trimmed to its CDR3 DNA, 54 bases read in frame from base 1. CDR1 is given as SEHNR and CDR2 as FQNEAQ, both from the germline V gene (reference sequence). V has 2 bases trimmed and J has 8 bases trimmed; junction bases matching no gene number 17.